Below, 4 T cell receptor beta chains from the same sample are listed, as sequenced in a study of blood T cells in healthy people across ages. Primers used in a second PCR of about 7 to 12 cycles were a sample-barcoded 5' primer and a J-beta primer mix. TCRdb reprocessed the 5' RACE reads via MiXCR and lists one record per CDR3 protein. The sample includes approximately 800,000 distinct CDR3 sequences, 55% to 75% of them seen just once. Sequenced material: blood. The source of these receptors is a man in his thirties or forties in good health.

The chain recombines TRBV29-1 with TRBJ2-5, with 7 positions matching TRBD1. This CDR3 spans 16 amino acids. Trimming cost V 4 bases and J 1 base; bases outside gene matches: 12. From germline, CDR1 is SQVTM and CDR2 ANQGSEA. CDR3 nucleotide sequence: TGCAGCGTTGGAGGGACAGTCGGGGTCCTCCAAGAGACCCAGTACTTC. It yields the protein CSVGGTVGVLQETQYF.

Comments on this clonotype: A junction boundary mismatches the germline segment, possibly from a read error. The J gene is TRBJ2-1, the V gene TRBV9; 8 bases fit TRBD1. The CDR3 length is 15 residues. Germline loops: CDR1 SGDLS, CDR2 YYNGEE. The CDR3 bases are TGTACCAGCAGCTACGACAGGGGAACCTACAATGAGCAGTTCTTC. It translates to CTSSYDRGTYNEQFF.

The chain employs TRBV4-2 and TRBJ2-3; TRBD1 agrees at 7 bases. This CDR3 is 16 amino acids long. Losses at the gene ends were 3 bases for V and 0 bases for J; bases not matched to a gene: 6. Germline V gene lookup returns CDR1 LGHNA and CDR2 YNFKEQ. The CDR3 DNA sequence: TGTGCCAGCAGCCAGGGGACAGCCTCTAGCACAGATACGCAGTATTTT. The encoded protein is CASSQGTASSTDTQYF.

The rearrangement joins TRBV20-1 to TRBJ2-7; D is unresolved. The J call may be wrong; the DNA end is better matched by TRBJ2-5. This CDR3 region has 12 residues. Germline V gene lookup returns CDR1 DFQATT and CDR2 SNEGSKA (reference sequence). CDR3 in DNA: TGCAGTGCTAGTGCCCCCTCGGAGACCCAGTACTTC. It codes for CSASAPSETQYF.